This TCR beta chain was sequenced during a study of blood T cell repertoires in COVID-19. The CDR3 is made up of 13 amino acids. The V end was cut by 5 bases, the J end by 1 base, with 8 bases between. Germline lookup yields CDR1 LNHDA and CDR2 SQIVND (reference sequence). Clinical history reported by participants formed the basis on which cohorts were assigned. In the original analysis: Amplifying reference gene primers gave estimates of nucleated cell counts. TCRdb's copy holds only in-frame clones and misses some; the assay was immunoSEQ multiplex PCR. The D gene and trimming were derived from the DNA, and the V and J assignments and clone size from that table. The sample carries about 240,000 clones, approximately 86% recorded once.

The sequencing input was PBMCs or T cells enriched from blood (not recorded which). This clonotype originated in a woman aged 40 to 55 with acute COVID-19. V gene TRBV19 combines with J gene TRBJ1-1; the D is unclear. The CDR3 region is CASSPSWNTEAFF. The CDR3 nucleotides read TGTGCCAGTAGTCCCTCCTGGAACACTGAAGCTTTCTTT.